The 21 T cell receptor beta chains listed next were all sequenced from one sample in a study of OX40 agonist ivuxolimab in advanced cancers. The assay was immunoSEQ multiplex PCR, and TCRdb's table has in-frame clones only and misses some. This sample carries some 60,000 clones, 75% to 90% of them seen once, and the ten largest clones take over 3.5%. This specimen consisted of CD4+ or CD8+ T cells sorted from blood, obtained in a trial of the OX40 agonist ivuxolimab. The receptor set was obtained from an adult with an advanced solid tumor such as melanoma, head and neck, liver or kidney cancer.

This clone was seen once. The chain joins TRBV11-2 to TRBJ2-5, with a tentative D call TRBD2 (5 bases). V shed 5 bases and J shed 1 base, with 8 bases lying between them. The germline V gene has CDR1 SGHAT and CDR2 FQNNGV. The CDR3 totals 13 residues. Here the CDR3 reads CASSGGFQETQYF. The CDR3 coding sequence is TGTGCCAGCAGCGGCGGGTTCCAAGAGACCCAGTACTTC.

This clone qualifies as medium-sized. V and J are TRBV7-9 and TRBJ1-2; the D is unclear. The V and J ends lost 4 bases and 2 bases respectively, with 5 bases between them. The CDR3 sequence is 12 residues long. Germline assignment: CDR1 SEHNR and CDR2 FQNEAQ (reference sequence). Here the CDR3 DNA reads TGTGCCAGCAGCTCCCGAAACTATGGCTACACCTTC. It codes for CASSSRNYGYTF.

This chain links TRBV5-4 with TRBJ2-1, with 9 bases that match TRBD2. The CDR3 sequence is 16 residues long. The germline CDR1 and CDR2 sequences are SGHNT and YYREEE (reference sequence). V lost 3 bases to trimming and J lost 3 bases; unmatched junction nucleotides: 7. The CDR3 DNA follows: TGTGCCAGCAGCTCCGGGTCTAGCGGGGTCTACAATGAGCAGTTCTTC. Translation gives CASSSGSSGVYNEQFF.

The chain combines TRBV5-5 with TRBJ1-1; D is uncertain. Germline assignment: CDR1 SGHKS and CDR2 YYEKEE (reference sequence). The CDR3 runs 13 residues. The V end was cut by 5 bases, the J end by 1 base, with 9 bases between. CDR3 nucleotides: TGTGCCAGCAGAGGGCAGCCGAACACTGAAGCTTTCTTT. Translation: CASRGQPNTEAFF.

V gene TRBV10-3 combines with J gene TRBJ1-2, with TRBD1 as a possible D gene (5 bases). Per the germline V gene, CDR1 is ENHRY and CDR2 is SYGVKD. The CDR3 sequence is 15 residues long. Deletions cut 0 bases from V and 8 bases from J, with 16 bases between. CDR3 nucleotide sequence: TGTGCCATCAGTGAGTCGGGGAGAGGGGAGTACGGCTACACCTTC. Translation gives CAISESGRGEYGYTF.

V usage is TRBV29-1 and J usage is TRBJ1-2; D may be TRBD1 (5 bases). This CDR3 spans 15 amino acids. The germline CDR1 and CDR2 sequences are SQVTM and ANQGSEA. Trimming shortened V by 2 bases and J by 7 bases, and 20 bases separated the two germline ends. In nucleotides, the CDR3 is TGCAGCGTTGAATCACTTGTGGGTACAGGTCTTGGCTACACCTTC. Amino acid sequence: CSVESLVGTGLGYTF.

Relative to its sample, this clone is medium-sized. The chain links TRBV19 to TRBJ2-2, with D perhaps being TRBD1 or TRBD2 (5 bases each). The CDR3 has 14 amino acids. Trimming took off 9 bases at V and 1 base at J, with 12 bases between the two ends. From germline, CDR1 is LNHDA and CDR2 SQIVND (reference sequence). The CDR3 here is CASGTERNTGELFF. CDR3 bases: TGTGCCAGCGGGACGGAGCGGAACACCGGGGAGCTGTTTTTT.

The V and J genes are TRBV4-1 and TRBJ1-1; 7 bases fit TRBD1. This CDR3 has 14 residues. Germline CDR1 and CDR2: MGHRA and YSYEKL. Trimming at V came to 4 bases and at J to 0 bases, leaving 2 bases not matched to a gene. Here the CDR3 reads CASSRDSMNTEAFF. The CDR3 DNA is TGCGCCAGCAGCCGGGACAGCATGAACACTGAAGCTTTCTTT.

The CDR3 DNA is TGTGCCAGCAGCTTCCCGGGACAGGGCCCTCCCGGGGAGCTGTTTTTT. Translation gives CASSFPGQGPPGELFF. The V gene is TRBV7-9, the J gene TRBJ2-2; 9 bases map to TRBD1. Losses at the gene ends were 3 bases for V and 6 bases for J; bases not matched to a gene: 8. The germline V gene has CDR1 SEHNR and CDR2 FQNEAQ (reference sequence). CDR3 length: 16 residues.

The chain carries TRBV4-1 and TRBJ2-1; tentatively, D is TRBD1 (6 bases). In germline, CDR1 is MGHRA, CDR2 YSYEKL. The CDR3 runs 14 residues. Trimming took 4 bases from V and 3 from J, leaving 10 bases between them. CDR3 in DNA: TGCGCCAGCAGCCCCCGGACAGACTACAATGAGCAGTTCTTC. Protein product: CASSPRTDYNEQFF.

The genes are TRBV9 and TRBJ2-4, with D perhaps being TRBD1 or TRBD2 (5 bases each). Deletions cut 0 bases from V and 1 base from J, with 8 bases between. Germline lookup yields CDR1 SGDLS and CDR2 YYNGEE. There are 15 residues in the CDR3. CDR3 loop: CASSVEEGAKNIQYF. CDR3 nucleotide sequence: TGTGCCAGCAGCGTAGAAGAGGGGGCCAAAAACATTCAGTACTTC.

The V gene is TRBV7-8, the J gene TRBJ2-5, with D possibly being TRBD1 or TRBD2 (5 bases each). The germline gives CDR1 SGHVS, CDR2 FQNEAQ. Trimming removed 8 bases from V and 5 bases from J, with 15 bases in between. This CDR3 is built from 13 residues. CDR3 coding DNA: TGTGCCAGCGCGGTCTTGGGGGTGGAGACCCAGTACTTC. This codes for CASAVLGVETQYF.

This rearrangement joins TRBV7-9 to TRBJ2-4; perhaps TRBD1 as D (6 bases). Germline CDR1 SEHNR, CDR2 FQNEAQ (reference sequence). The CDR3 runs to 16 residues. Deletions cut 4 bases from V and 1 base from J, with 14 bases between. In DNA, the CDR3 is TGTGCCAGCAGCTCCCAGGGGCCTCGGGCCAAAAACATTCAGTACTTC. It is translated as CASSSQGPRAKNIQYF.

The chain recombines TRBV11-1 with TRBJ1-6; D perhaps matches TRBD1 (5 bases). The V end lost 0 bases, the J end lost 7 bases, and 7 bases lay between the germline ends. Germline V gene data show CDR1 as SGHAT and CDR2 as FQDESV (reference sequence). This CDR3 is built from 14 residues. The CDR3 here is CASSLAGRNSPLHF. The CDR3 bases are TGTGCCAGCAGCTTAGCGGGGCGGAATTCACCCCTCCACTTT. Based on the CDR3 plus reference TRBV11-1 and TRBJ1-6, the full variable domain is EAEVAQSPRYKITEKSQAVAFWCDPISGHATLYWYRQILGQGPELLVQFQDESVVDDSQLPKDRFSAERLKGVDSTLKIQPAELGDSAMYLCASSLAGRNSPLHFGNGTRLTVT.

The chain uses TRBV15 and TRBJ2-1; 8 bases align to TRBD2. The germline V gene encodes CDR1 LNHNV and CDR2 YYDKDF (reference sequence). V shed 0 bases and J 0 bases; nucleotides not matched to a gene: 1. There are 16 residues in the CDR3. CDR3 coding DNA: TGTGCCACCAGCAGAGAAAGCGGGAGCTCCTACAATGAGCAGTTCTTC. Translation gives CATSRESGSSYNEQFF.

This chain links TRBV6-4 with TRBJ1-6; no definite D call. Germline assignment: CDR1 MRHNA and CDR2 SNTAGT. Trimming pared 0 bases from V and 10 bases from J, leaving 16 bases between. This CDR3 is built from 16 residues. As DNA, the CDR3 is TGTGCCAGCAGTGACTCGCCAGATCCCACCCGATCACCCCTCCACTTT. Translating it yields CASSDSPDPTRSPLHF.

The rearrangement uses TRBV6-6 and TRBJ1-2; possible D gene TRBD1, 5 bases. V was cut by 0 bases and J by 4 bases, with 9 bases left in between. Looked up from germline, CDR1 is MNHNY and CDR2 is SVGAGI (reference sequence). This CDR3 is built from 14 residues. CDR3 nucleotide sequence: TGTGCCAGCAGTTACTCGTCAGGGTTCTATGGCTACACCTTC. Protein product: CASSYSSGFYGYTF.

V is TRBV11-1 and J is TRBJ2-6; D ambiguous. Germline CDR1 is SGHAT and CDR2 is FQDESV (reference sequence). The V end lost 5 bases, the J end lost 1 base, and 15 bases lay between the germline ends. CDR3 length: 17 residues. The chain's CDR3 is CASSQVTGRSGANVLTF. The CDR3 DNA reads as TGTGCCAGCAGCCAGGTTACCGGGCGGTCTGGGGCCAACGTCCTGACTTTC.

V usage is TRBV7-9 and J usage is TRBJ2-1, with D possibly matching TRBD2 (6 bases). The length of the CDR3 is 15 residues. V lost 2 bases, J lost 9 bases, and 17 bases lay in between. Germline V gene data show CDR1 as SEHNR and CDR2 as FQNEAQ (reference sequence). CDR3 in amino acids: CASSLRARNGGEQFF. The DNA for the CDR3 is TGTGCCAGCAGCTTAAGGGCAAGGAACGGGGGTGAGCAGTTCTTC.

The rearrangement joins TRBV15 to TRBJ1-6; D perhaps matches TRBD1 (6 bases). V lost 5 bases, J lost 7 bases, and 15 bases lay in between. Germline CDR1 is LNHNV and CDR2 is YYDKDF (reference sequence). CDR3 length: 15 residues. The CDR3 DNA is TGTGCCACCAGCGGGAACAGGGCACAAAATTCACCCCTCCACTTT. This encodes CATSGNRAQNSPLHF.

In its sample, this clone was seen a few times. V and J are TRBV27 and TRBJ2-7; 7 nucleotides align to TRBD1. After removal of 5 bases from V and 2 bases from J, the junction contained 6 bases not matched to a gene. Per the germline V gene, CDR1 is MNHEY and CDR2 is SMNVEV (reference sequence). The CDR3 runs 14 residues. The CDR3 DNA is TGTGCCAGCAGTATCAGGGGGTACCCCTACGAGCAGTACTTC. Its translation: CASSIRGYPYEQYF.